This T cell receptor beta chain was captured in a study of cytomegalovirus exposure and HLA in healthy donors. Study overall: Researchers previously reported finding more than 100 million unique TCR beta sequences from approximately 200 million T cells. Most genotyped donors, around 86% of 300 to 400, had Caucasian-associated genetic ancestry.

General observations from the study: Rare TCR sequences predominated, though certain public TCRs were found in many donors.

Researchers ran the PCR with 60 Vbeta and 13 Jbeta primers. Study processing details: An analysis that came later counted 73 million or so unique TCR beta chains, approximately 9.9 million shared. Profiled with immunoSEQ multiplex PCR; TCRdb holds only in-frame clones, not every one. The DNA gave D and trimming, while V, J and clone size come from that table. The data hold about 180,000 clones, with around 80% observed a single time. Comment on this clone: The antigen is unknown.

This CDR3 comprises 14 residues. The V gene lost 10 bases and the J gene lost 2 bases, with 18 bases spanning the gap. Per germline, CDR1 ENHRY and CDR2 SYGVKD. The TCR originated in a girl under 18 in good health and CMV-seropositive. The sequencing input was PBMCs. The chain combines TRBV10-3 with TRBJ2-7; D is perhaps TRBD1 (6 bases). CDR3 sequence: CATQKGDPTYEQYF. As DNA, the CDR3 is TGTGCCACCCAGAAGGGGGACCCAACCTACGAGCAGTACTTC.